A selection of T cell receptor beta chains follows, all from one sample in a study of T cells in Graves' hyperthyroidism and ophthalmopathy. TCRdb reanalysed the multiplex PCR reads using MiXCR and keeps one entry per CDR3 protein. The table records roughly 630,000 distinct CDR3 sequences, 15% to 19% of them present only once. Specimen: blood. All receptors derive from a woman aged 25 to 39 with Graves' hyperthyroidism. Each CDR3 is given with its conserved first and last residue. The D gene is left open where the match is weak. Where a row states a size, it is once, few, many or the class of an expanded clone; other rows omit it.

>TRBJ2-1|many|.|TRBV7-3
TGTGCCAGCAGCTTAGACCTTAGGGCCTACAATGAGCAGTTCTTC
CASSLDLRAYNEQFF
>TRBJ2-2|.|.|TRBV20-1
TGCAGTGCTAGTGCTACAGGACAAACCGGGGAGCTGTTTTTT
CSASATGQTGELFF
>TRBJ1-2|many|.|TRBV28
TGTGCCAGCAGTGTTACAGGGAGAACGAACTATGGCTACACCTTC
CASSVTGRTNYGYTF
>TRBJ2-1|.|TRBD2|TRBV20-1
TGCAGTGCTACCCATAGCGGGAGGCCGGATAATGAGCAGTTCTTC
CSATHSGRPDNEQFF
>TRBJ2-3|.|.|TRBV11-1
TGTGCCAGCAGCAAGGACAGCAGCACAGATACGCAGTATTTT
CASSKDSSTDTQYF
>TRBJ1-1|few|.|TRBV5-5
TGTGCCAGCAACGACCTCTTGGAAGCTTTCTTT
CASNDLLEAFF
>TRBJ1-2|many|.|TRBV30
TGTGCCTGGAGGTCCGGGCGCGGCTACACCTTC
CAWRSGRGYTF
>TRBJ1-1|few|.|TRBV4-1
TGCGCCAGCAGCCTTGTAGGTGCGAACACTGAAGCTTTCTTT
CASSLVGANTEAFF
>TRBJ1-5|few|.|TRBV4-1
TGCGCCAGCAGCCAGGAATGGACGGGGAATCAGCCCCAGCATTTT
CASSQEWTGNQPQHF
>TRBJ1-4|.|.|TRBV30
TGTGCCTGGAGTATCGGGGCAACTAATGAAAAACTGTTTTTT
CAWSIGATNEKLFF
>TRBJ2-1|many|TRBD2|TRBV7-3
TGTGCCAGCAGCTTAAAGGGGACTAGCGGGAGTATCTACAATGAGCAGTTCTTC
CASSLKGTSGSIYNEQFF
>TRBJ2-7|.|TRBD2|TRBV29-1
TGCAGCGTTGAATTGAGCGGGATTTCCTACGAGCAGTACTTC
CSVELSGISYEQYF
>TRBJ1-5|many|TRBD1|TRBV5-1
TGTGCCAGCAGTTCCGGGACAGGGAGCAATCAGCCCCAGCATTTT
CASSSGTGSNQPQHF
>TRBJ2-2|.|TRBD2|TRBV19
TGTGCCAGTAGTCCCGGGGCTAGCGGGAGGGCCATCGGGGAGCTGTTTTTT
CASSPGASGRAIGELFF
>TRBJ2-7|.|.|TRBV11-2
TGTGCCAGCAGCTTAGAGGCAGGGAGTATCTACGAGCAGTACTTC
CASSLEAGSIYEQYF
>TRBJ2-2|.|TRBD1|TRBV19
TGTGCCAGTGGGGTTCAGGGGGCCACCGGGGAGCTGTTTTTT
CASGVQGATGELFF
>TRBJ1-5|many|.|TRBV12-3/TRBV12-4
TGTGCCAGCAGTTCCGACAGTTGGCAGCCCCAGCATTTT
CASSSDSWQPQHF
>TRBJ2-2|few|TRBD1|TRBV12-3/TRBV12-4
TGTGCCAGCAGCTTTCGGGACAGGGCCTTTCACACCGGGGAGCTGTTTTTT
CASSFRDRAFHTGELFF
>TRBJ2-7|few|.|TRBV16
TGTGCCAGCAGCCAACGTATGACCTTACACCCTTACGAGCAGTACTTC
CASSQRMTLHPYEQYF
>TRBJ2-2|few|TRBD2|TRBV27
TGTGCCAGCAGTCGACTAGCGGGAGCGAACACCGGGGAGCTGTTTTTT
CASSRLAGANTGELFF
>TRBJ2-7|many|TRBD1|TRBV6-8
TGTGCCAGCAGTTACGGGACAGACTCCTACGAGCAGTACTTC
CASSYGTDSYEQYF
>TRBJ2-7|many|.|TRBV27
TGTGCCAGCTCACCCAACTCCTACGAGCAGTACTTC
CASSPNSYEQYF
>TRBJ2-1|.|.|TRBV5-4
TGTGCCAGCACCCGACTCGGGGACTACAATGAGCAGTTCTTC
CASTRLGDYNEQFF
>TRBJ1-1|many|.|TRBV30
TGTGCCTGGAGTGTCGGCCCGGGCCGCGGTACTGAAGCTTTCTTT
CAWSVGPGRGTEAFF
>TRBJ1-6|.|TRBD1|TRBV30
TGTGCCTGGAGTGTCCAGGGGGTCAGATCACCCCTCCACTTT
CAWSVQGVRSPLHF
>TRBJ2-7|many|.|TRBV20-1
TGCAGTGCTAGAGCCGACCCAGTGTACGAGCAGTACTTC
CSARADPVYEQYF
>TRBJ1-4|many|.|TRBV18
TGTGCCAGCTCACCACCGCCAGGTCCGGAGGAAAAACTGTTTTTT
CASSPPPGPEEKLFF
>TRBJ1-1|few|.|TRBV6-2/TRBV6-3
TGTGCCAGCACTTACCGGACAGTTAACACTGAAGCTTTCTTT
CASTYRTVNTEAFF
>TRBJ2-3|.|.|TRBV7-9
TGTGCCAGCAGCTTAGATGGTAGGCCTCTTAACACAGATACGCAGTATTTT
CASSLDGRPLNTDTQYF
>TRBJ1-4|many|.|TRBV15
TGTGCCACCAGCAGAGATAAGAGGGATGGGAGTGAAAAACTGTTTTTT
CATSRDKRDGSEKLFF
>TRBJ2-3|few|.|TRBV29-1
TGCAGCGTTGAATCTGGCAGCTCAGATACGCAGTATTTT
CSVESGSSDTQYF
>TRBJ2-4|few|TRBD1|TRBV19
TGTGCCAGTGGAACAGGGGGCTGGGAAAACATTCAGTACTTC
CASGTGGWENIQYF
>TRBJ2-1|many|TRBD2|TRBV30
TGTGCCTGGAGTCCCATCGCGGGAGGGATCGATGAGCAGTTCTTC
CAWSPIAGGIDEQFF
>TRBJ1-1|once|.|TRBV19
TGTGCCAGTAGTATGGCCAGGGTATTGGGTGCGGCTGAAGCTTTCTTT
CASSMARVLGAAEAFF
>TRBJ2-7|few|.|TRBV12-5
TGTGCTAGTGGTTTGGTGGACATCCCCACACACCACGAGCAGTACTTC
CASGLVDIPTHHEQYF
>TRBJ2-7|.|TRBD2|TRBV9
TGTGCCAGCAGCGTGTTAGCGGGAGCAGGTCAGCAGTACTTC
CASSVLAGAGQQYF
>TRBJ2-7|many|TRBD2|TRBV11-2
TGTGCCAGCAGCCCTGTAGGACTAGCGGGAGGCGAGCAGTACTTC
CASSPVGLAGGEQYF
>TRBJ2-2|few|.|TRBV29-1
TGCAGCGTTGATAGTCTGGGGCCCACCGGGGAGCTGTTTTTT
CSVDSLGPTGELFF
>TRBJ1-1|few|.|TRBV3-1
TGTGCCAGCAGCCAAGAGGGGACGAACACTGAAGCTTTCTTT
CASSQEGTNTEAFF
>TRBJ2-3|.|.|TRBV24-1
TGTGCCACCAGTGATTCGGCCACTGGTACGCAGTATTTT
CATSDSATGTQYF
>TRBJ2-5|many|.|TRBV18
TGTGCCAGCTCATCAATAATCGAAGAGACCCAGTACTTC
CASSSIIEETQYF
>TRBJ2-3|many|TRBD1|TRBV29-1
TGCAGCGTTACCCAGGGGGGCACAGATACGCAGTATTTT
CSVTQGGTDTQYF
>TRBJ2-3|.|.|TRBV20-1
TGCAGTGCTAGCCGCATAGCGTTCTCTAGCACAGATACGCAGTATTTT
CSASRIAFSSTDTQYF
>TRBJ1-3|.|.|TRBV28
TGTGCCAGCACTAACCCACAGGGCTCTGGAAACACCATATATTTT
CASTNPQGSGNTIYF
>TRBJ1-2|many|.|TRBV7-2
TGTGCCAGCAGCCAAACCCCGACCGCATCAGCTGGCTACACCTTC
CASSQTPTASAGYTF
>TRBJ2-3|.|TRBD2|TRBV5-1
TGCGCCAGCAGCTGGCCGAGCGGGAAGGACACAGATACGCAGTATTTT
CASSWPSGKDTDTQYF
>TRBJ1-1|many|TRBD1|TRBV12-5
TGTGCTAGTGCCCCGAGAGGGGACAGGGACACTGAAGCTTTCTTT
CASAPRGDRDTEAFF
>TRBJ2-5|few|TRBD2|TRBV7-8
TGTGCCAGCAGCTTAGTAGGACTAGCGGCGAAGTACTTC
CASSLVGLAAKYF
>TRBJ2-1|many|.|TRBV5-4
TGTGCCAGCAGCTTGCATCTAGGTGGACTCTCCTACAATGAGCAGTTCTTC
CASSLHLGGLSYNEQFF
>TRBJ2-7|.|TRBD1|TRBV6-5
TGTGCCAGCAGTTACTCAAGCGCTTCGGGGACAGTCTACGAGCAGTACTTC
CASSYSSASGTVYEQYF
>TRBJ1-2|.|.|TRBV29-1
TGCAGCGTTGATAGAGGGGACTATGGCTACACCTTC
CSVDRGDYGYTF
>TRBJ1-4|once|TRBD1|TRBV28
TGTGCCAGCAGTTCAGGGGGCTCAACTAATGAAAAACTGTTTTTT
CASSSGGSTNEKLFF
>TRBJ2-5|.|.|TRBV11-2
TGTGCCAGCAGATGGACGGGGGAGACCCAGTACTTC
CASRWTGETQYF
>TRBJ2-1|few|TRBD2|TRBV7-3
TGTGCCAGCAGCTTCGGGGGGGCTAGGGATGAGCAGTTCTTC
CASSFGGARDEQFF
>TRBJ2-1|many|.|TRBV12-3/TRBV12-4
TGTGCCAGCAACCTGGAGGGTTTCGGTGAGCAGTTCTTC
CASNLEGFGEQFF
>TRBJ1-1|few|.|TRBV27
TGTGCCAGCAGTCGCGACAGTTCCGTGAACACTGAAGCTTTCTTT
CASSRDSSVNTEAFF
>TRBJ1-1|few|.|TRBV7-3
TGTGCCAGCAGCTTATCGAGGGTGTCGAACACTGAAGCTTTCTTT
CASSLSRVSNTEAFF